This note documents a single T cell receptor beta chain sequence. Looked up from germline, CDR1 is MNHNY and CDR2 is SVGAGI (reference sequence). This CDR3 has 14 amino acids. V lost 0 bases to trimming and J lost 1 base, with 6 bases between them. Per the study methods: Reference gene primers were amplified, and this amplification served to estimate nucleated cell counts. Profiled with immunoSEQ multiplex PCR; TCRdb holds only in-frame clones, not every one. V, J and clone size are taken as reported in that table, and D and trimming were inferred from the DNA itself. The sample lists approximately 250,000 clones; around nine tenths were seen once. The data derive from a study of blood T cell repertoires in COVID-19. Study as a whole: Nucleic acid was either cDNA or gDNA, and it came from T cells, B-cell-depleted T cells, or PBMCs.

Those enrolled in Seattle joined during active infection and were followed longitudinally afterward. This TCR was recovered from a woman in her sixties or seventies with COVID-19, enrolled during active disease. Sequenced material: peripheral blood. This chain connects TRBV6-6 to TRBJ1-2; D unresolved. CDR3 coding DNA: TGTGCCAGCAGTTACTCCCGCAGTAACTATGGCTACACCTTC. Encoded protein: CASSYSRSNYGYTF.